This is a list of T cell receptor beta chains from one sample in a study of vaccination and CD4 T cells after COVID-19. Their antigens are not known. TCRdb ran MiXCR on the PCR reads and lists one entry per CDR3 protein. The table records about 15,000 distinct CDR3 sequences, about 47% of them present only once. Sequenced material: CD4+ T cells from blood, cultured in vitro. These receptors originate from a human donor who had recovered from COVID-19. The CDR3 runs from the conserved cysteine through the conserved F or W. The order of the fields is V gene, J gene, clone size, D gene, CDR3 DNA, CDR3 protein. A D gene is named only where the DNA matches it firmly. Clone size is given for some rows only: seen once, a few or many times, or a class if the clone is expanded.

TRBV20-1	TRBJ2-3	-	-	TGCAGTGCCCCCCTTTCCGCCAGCACAGATACGCAGTATTTT	CSAPLSASTDTQYF
TRBV20-1	TRBJ1-1	few	-	TGCAGTGCTGGAGCGGCGGGGGTCGGGCGCACTGAAGCTTTCTTT	CSAGAAGVGRTEAFF
TRBV9	TRBJ1-1	-	-	TGTGCCAGCAGCGTAGGGGTTCTCACTGAAGCTTTCTTT	CASSVGVLTEAFF
TRBV7-2	TRBJ2-3	few	TRBD1	TGTGCCAGCAGCCTCCGGGACAGGGATTCTCATACGCAGTATTTT	CASSLRDRDSHTQYF
TRBV14	TRBJ2-7	-	-	TGTGCCAGCAGCCGAGGGACTTACTCCTACGAGCAGTACTTC	CASSRGTYSYEQYF
TRBV29-1	TRBJ2-7	medium-sized	TRBD1	TGCAGCACCAGACGGACAGGGGGCGACGAGCAGTACTTC	CSTRRTGGDEQYF
TRBV12-5	TRBJ2-7	-	-	TGTGCTAGTGGTTTGTCGGGTACCTCCTACGAGCAGTACTTC	CASGLSGTSYEQYF
TRBV12-3/TRBV12-4	TRBJ2-3	few	TRBD2	TGTGCCAGCAGACCAGGTGGAGCGGGAGTGTCAGATACGCAGTATTTT	CASRPGGAGVSDTQYF
TRBV5-1	TRBJ2-1	-	-	TGCGCCAGCAGCCCCGGGAGCGGAATCTACAATGAGCAGTTCTTC	CASSPGSGIYNEQFF
TRBV11-2	TRBJ2-1	-	TRBD1	TGTGCCAGCAGCCGTATGACAAGGACAGGGTTTAATGAGCAGTTCTTC	CASSRMTRTGFNEQFF
TRBV6-1	TRBJ2-7	-	-	TGTGCCAGCAGTGACCGACTTTACGAGCAGTACTTC	CASSDRLYEQYF
TRBV7-2	TRBJ2-5	-	-	TGTGCCAGCAGCTTAGGAGCCGACAGGAGCGTAGAGACCCAGTACTTC	CASSLGADRSVETQYF
TRBV20-1	TRBJ1-1	-	-	TGCAGTGCTAGAGATGGAGGCAGGGACACTGAAGCTTTCTTT	CSARDGGRDTEAFF
TRBV27	TRBJ2-2	-	TRBD2	TGTGCCAGCAGTCTTTATAGCGGGAGAGGGGGCGGGGAGCTGTTTTTT	CASSLYSGRGGGELFF
TRBV28	TRBJ2-3	-	-	TGTGCCAGCAGTTTGCCCGGGGATACGCAGTATTTT	CASSLPGDTQYF
TRBV6-1	TRBJ2-7	-	TRBD2	TGTGCCAGCAGCTTAGCGGGAGACGAGCAGTACTTC	CASSLAGDEQYF
TRBV5-1	TRBJ2-7	-	TRBD2	TGCGCCAGCAGCACAACAGCGGGATCCAGCCGCGAGCAGTACTTC	CASSTTAGSSREQYF
TRBV15	TRBJ2-7	-	TRBD2	TGTGCCACCAGCAGAGCCTTTCGGGGGGGCTACGAGCAGTACTTC	CATSRAFRGGYEQYF
TRBV2	TRBJ2-7	few	-	TGTGCCAGCAGTCCAGGATTCTACGAGCAGTACTTC	CASSPGFYEQYF
TRBV12-3/TRBV12-4	TRBJ2-5	-	TRBD1	TGTGCCAGCAGTCAGGGCGACAGGGACCAAGAGACCCAGTACTTC	CASSQGDRDQETQYF
TRBV6-1	TRBJ2-6	few	TRBD1	TGTGCCAGCAAGGGGGCAGGGCGAAACTCTGGGGCCAACGTCCTGACTTTC	CASKGAGRNSGANVLTF
TRBV20-1	TRBJ2-3	-	-	TGCAGTGTTCTAGTGGGACAAGGCACAGATACGCAGTATTTT	CSVLVGQGTDTQYF
TRBV2	TRBJ2-6	-	TRBD1	TGTGCCAGCAGTTTGGGACAGGGTCACACTGGGGCCAACGTCCTGACTTTC	CASSLGQGHTGANVLTF
TRBV7-9	TRBJ1-1	few	-	TGTGCCAGCAGCCCAGGGGCACGGAACACTGAAGCTTTCTTT	CASSPGARNTEAFF
TRBV6-5	TRBJ2-3	medium-sized	TRBD1	TGTGCCAGCAGTTCTCCCGGGACAGGCCTCCCCACAGATACGCAGTATTTT	CASSSPGTGLPTDTQYF
TRBV6-2/TRBV6-3	TRBJ1-2	-	-	TGTGCCAGCAGTTACCAGGGGAACTTTGGCTACACCTTC	CASSYQGNFGYTF